This TCR beta chain was sequenced during a study of identical twins. A single record per CDR3 protein comes from TCRdb applying MiXCR to the 5' RACE reads. The sample has some 1,700,000 distinct CDR3 sequences; around a third are singletons. CDR1 SGHNT and CDR2 YENEEA come from the germline V gene. The germline V and J ends were trimmed by 3 bases and 3 bases, with 8 bases remaining between them. This CDR3 has 13 residues. Input material: cord blood. V usage is TRBV11-3 and J usage is TRBJ2-5; no reliable D call. This TCR was recovered from a newborn girl in good health. The DNA for the CDR3 is TGTGCCAGCAGCTTTCAGGCTGAAGAGACCCAGTACTTC. This codes for CASSFQAEETQYF.